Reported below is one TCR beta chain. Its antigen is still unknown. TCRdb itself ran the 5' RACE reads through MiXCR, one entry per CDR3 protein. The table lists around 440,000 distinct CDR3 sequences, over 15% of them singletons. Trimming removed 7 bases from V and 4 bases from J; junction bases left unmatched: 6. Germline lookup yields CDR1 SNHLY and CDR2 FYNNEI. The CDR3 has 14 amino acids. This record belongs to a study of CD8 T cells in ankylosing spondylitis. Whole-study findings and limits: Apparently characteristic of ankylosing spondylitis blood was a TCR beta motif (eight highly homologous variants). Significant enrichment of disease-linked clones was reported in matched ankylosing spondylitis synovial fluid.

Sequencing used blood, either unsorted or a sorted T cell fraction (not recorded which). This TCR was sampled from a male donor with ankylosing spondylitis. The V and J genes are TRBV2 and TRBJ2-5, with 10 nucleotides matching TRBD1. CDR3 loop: CASTWDRGGETQYF. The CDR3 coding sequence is TGTGCCAGCACCTGGGACAGGGGTGGAGAGACCCAGTACTTC. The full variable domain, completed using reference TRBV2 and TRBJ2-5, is EPEVTQTPSHQVTQMGQEVILRCVPISNHLYFYWYRQILGQKVEFLVSFYNNEISEKSEIFDDQFSVERPDGSNFTLKIRSTKLEDSAMYFCASTWDRGGETQYFGPGTRLLVL.